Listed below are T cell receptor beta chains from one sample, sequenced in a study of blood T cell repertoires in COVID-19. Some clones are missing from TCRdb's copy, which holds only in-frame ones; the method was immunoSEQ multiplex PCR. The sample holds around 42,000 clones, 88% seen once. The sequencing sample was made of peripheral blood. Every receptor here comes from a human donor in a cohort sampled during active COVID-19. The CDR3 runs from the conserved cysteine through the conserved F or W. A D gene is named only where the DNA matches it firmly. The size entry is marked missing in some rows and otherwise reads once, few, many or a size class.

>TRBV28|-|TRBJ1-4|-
CASSLGGRTNEKLFF
TGTGCCAGCAGTTTAGGCGGGAGAACTAATGAAAAACTGTTTTTT
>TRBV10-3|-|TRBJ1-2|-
CAIRPALSATGGYTF
TGTGCCATCAGACCGGCTCTCTCGGCGACGGGTGGCTACACCTTC
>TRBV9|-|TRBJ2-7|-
CASGYIQVTFFYEQYF
TGTGCCAGCGGCTATATACAGGTCACCTTTTTCTACGAGCAGTACTTC
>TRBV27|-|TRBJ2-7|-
CASSLSTSHYEQYF
TGTGCCAGCAGTTTATCGACTAGTCACTACGAGCAGTACTTC
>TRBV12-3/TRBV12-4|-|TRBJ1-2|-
CASSVQDSYGYTF
TGTGCCAGCAGTGTCCAGGACTCCTATGGCTACACCTTC
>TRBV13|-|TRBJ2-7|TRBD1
CASSSGTGGYEQYF
TGTGCCAGCAGCTCCGGGACAGGGGGTTACGAGCAGTACTTC
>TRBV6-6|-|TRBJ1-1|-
CASSYTSGDSEAFF
TGTGCCAGCAGTTATACAAGCGGAGATTCTGAAGCTTTCTTT
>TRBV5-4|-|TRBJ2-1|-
CASSLVDFYNEQFF
TGTGCCAGCAGCTTGGTGGACTTCTACAATGAGCAGTTCTTC
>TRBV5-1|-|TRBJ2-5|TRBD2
CASSLPPGLGGETQYF
TGCGCCAGCAGCCTACCCCCGGGACTAGGGGGGGAGACCCAGTACTTC
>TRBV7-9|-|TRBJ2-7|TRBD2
CASSPIWGTTYEQYF
TGTGCCAGCAGCCCAATCTGGGGGACTACCTACGAGCAGTACTTC
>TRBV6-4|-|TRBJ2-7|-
CASTRMSVLSYEQYF
TGTGCCAGCACCCGTATGAGCGTACTCTCCTACGAGCAGTACTTC
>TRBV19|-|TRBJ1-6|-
CASRTAGLYSPLHF
TGTGCCAGTAGGACCGCGGGACTCTATTCACCCCTCCACTTT
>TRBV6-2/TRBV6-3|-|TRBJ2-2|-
CASSYSSLRGTGELFF
TGTGCCAGCAGTTACTCGTCGCTACGAGGGACCGGGGAGCTGTTTTTT
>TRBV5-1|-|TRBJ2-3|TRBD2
CASSLAVASGVTDTQYF
TGCGCCAGCAGCTTGGCCGTGGCTAGCGGGGTAACAGATACGCAGTATTTT
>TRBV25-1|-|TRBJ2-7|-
CASSDPGGDDSGYEQYF
TGTGCCAGCAGTGACCCTGGCGGGGACGATTCAGGGTACGAGCAGTACTTC
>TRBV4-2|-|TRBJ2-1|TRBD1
CASSQDHGTGARVNEQFF
TGTGCCAGCAGCCAAGACCATGGGACAGGGGCGAGGGTCAATGAGCAGTTCTTC
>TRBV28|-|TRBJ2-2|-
CASGDLNTGELFF
TGTGCCAGCGGGGACTTGAACACCGGGGAGCTGTTTTTT
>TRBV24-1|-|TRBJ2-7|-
CATSDRDRQHYEQYF
TGTGCCACCAGTGACCGCGACCGACAGCACTACGAGCAGTACTTC
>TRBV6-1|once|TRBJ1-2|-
CASSERAGVGYGYTF
TGTGCCAGCAGTGAAAGGGCAGGGGTCGGGTATGGCTACACCTTC
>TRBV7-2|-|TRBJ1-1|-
CASSLGWVGRAEAFF
TGTGCCAGCAGCTTGGGATGGGTGGGGCGCGCTGAAGCTTTCTTT
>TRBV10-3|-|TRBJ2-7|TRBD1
CAISDGQGRGYEQYF
TGTGCCATCAGTGATGGACAGGGGAGGGGTTACGAGCAGTACTTC
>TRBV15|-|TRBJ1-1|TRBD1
CATARGIGTEAFF
TGTGCCACCGCCAGGGGGATTGGCACTGAAGCTTTCTTT
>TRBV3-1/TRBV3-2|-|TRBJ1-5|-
CASSHTGNQPQHF
TGTGCCAGCAGCCATACAGGGAATCAGCCCCAGCATTTT
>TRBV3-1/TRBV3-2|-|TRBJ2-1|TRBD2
CASTGTTYNEQFF
TGTGCCTCGACCGGGACTACTTACAATGAGCAGTTCTTC
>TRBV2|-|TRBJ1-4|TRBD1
CASSATGGAEKLFF
TGTGCCAGCAGTGCGACAGGGGGGGCTGAAAAACTGTTTTTT
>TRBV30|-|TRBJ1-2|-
CAWSVIGVSGVYGYTF
TGTGCCTGGAGTGTAATTGGTGTTTCAGGGGTCTATGGCTACACCTTC
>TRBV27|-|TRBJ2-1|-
CASSFPDNEQFF
TGTGCCAGCAGTTTCCCAGACAATGAGCAGTTCTTC
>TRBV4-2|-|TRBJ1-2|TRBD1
CASSLTGQGRPGVYGYTF
TGTGCCAGCAGCCTTACTGGACAGGGAAGACCGGGTGTTTATGGCTACACCTTC
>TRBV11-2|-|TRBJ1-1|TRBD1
CASSLVGDRGRGTEAFF
TGTGCCAGCAGCTTAGTCGGGGACAGGGGAAGAGGGACTGAAGCTTTCTTT
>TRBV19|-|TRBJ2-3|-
CASSIGNSLTDTQYF
TGTGCCAGTAGTATCGGAAACAGCCTCACAGATACGCAGTATTTT
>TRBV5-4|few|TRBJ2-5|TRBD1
CASSLDRGRETQYF
TGTGCCAGCAGCCTTGACAGGGGTAGAGAGACCCAGTACTTC
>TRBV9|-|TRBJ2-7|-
CASSPMGASTYEQYF
TGTGCCAGCAGCCCAATGGGGGCCTCTACCTACGAGCAGTACTTC
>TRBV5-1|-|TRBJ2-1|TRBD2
CASSSTGGNEQFF
TGCGCCAGCAGCTCGACGGGGGGCAATGAGCAGTTCTTC
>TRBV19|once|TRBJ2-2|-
CASSPPRGRGTGELFF
TGTGCCAGTAGTCCCCCCCGGGGGAGAGGCACCGGGGAGCTGTTTTTT
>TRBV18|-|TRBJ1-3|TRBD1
CASSPGGGANTIYF
TGTGCCAGCTCACCAGGAGGGGGCGCGAACACCATATATTTT
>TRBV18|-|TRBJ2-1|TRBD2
CASSPQGTSGSYNEQFF
TGTGCCAGCTCACCACAAGGGACTAGCGGGAGTTACAATGAGCAGTTCTTC
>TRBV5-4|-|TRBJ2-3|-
CASSLAGPDTQYF
TGTGCCAGCAGCTTGGCAGGCCCAGATACGCAGTATTTT
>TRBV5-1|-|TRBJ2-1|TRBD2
CASSALAGEGEQFF
TGCGCCAGCAGCGCACTAGCGGGAGAGGGGGAGCAGTTCTTC